This T cell receptor (beta chain) was retrieved from a study of T cell responses to AZD1222 COVID-19 vaccine. Here immunoSEQ multiplex PCR was the method, and the copy in TCRdb shows in-frame clones only, minus some. The sample contains 85,000 to 110,000 clones, 91% of which appear only once. The CDR3 is made up of 13 amino acids. CDR1 and CDR2 (germline): MDHEN, SYDVKM. Trimming took off 2 bases at V and 3 bases at J, with 8 bases between the two ends. The V call is TRBV28, the J call TRBJ2-7; D possibly corresponds to TRBD1 (6 bases). This receptor was taken from an adult in good health. Sequencing used peripheral blood, obtained on day 0 of AZD1222 vaccination. The CDR3 bases are TGTGCCAGCAGTTTAGGGACAAACTACGAGCAGTACTTC. It is translated as CASSLGTNYEQYF.